This T cell receptor (beta chain) was retrieved from a study of regulatory T cells in long-lasting Graves disease (dated by TCRdb to 2020 to 2022). Turning to the overall study: Persistent Graves' disease was defined as persistently positive TSH receptor autoantibodies together with antithyroid drug treatment for over 5 years. The study took place in China and was registered as a clinical trial. In the clinical cohort, patients with persistent Graves' disease had used antithyroid drugs for an average of roughly ten years. TCR sequencing covered 13 persistent and roughly 20 newly diagnosed Graves' disease patients, some 35 samples in total. Persistent Graves' disease patients were compared with newly diagnosed Graves' disease patients by peripheral blood TCR sequencing and RNA sequencing. Results the study describes overall, beyond this receptor: Preferential use of TRBV28, TRBJ1-2 and TRBJ2-5 was observed in persistent disease, whereas TRBV20-1 and TRBJ2-1 were favored in newly diagnosed disease. The study examined only peripheral blood because the primary lesion, thyroid tissue, could not be accessed. Lower TCR Shannon entropy and fewer highly expanded clones were observed in persistent Graves' disease patients than in newly diagnosed patients, which suggested clonal expansion. Persistent patients shared more public clonotypes among themselves (around 2,500) than newly diagnosed patients did (about 900). Sequencing and analysis were restricted to the TCR beta chain. The authors noted that the small sample size was a limitation that may lower accuracy.

CDR3 length: 13 amino acids, cysteine to phenylalanine. Only the CDR3 part of the read is kept: 39 bases, read in frame from the first base. Trimmed from V: 11 bases; trimmed from J: 7 bases; junction bases lacking a gene match: 13. Taken from the germline V gene (reference sequence), the CDR1 and CDR2 loops are PRHDT and FYEKMQ. Receptor amplification or capture employed multiplex PCR. Instrument on record: Illumina HiSeq 4000. CDR3 regions were amplified by Arm-PCR with iRepertoire HTBI primers to construct TCR beta libraries. Before sequencing, the PCR products went through gel purification. The study's processing was this. Gene usage analysis of CDR3 amino acid clonotypes used the 62 TRBV and about 14 TRBJ segments found across samples. COPE and FqMerger were used to merge the filtered high-quality paired reads into contigs. BLAST was used to align contigs to the IMGT TRBV, TRBD and TRBJ reference genes, and CDR3 was defined following IMGT. Any clonotype with a frequency above 0.1% was classified as a highly expanded clone. Shannon entropy served as the measure of repertoire diversity, while the Gini coefficient captured V-J evenness. Clonotypes shared by more than one individual were considered public. Through fastp at Q25 and MiXCR, TCRdb rebuilt clones from the public reads, retaining in-frame beta chains. Entries are consolidated by CDR3 protein sequence, retaining the most common genes and DNA. Here the V and J calls rest on TCRdb's processing, not on the authors' analysis. The sample table holds 400,000 to 500,000 distinct CDR3 sequences, of which roughly 23% were seen once. The ten largest clones capture 14% of the sample.

What this sample's time point label stands for: persistent/refractory GD, antithyroid drugs over 5 years with positive TRAb. For both TCR sequencing and RNA sequencing, RNA was extracted from PBMCs in TRIzol. The diagnosis of Graves' disease followed American Thyroid Association guidelines. Patients for the study were recruited at an endocrinology department in Xi'an, China. Each patient gave roughly 10 milliliters of peripheral blood, collected in an EDTA anticoagulant tube. Ficoll Paque Plus density gradient separation was used to isolate PBMCs, and no additional T cell sorting was done. An Agilent 2100 Bioanalyzer and agarose gel were used to check RNA quality, and a NanoDrop 2000 was used to measure RNA concentration. Note on this clonotype: Its antigen target is currently unknown. The record has no base qualities; no much larger clone is one base away.

The TCR comes from a female donor with Graves disease. The receptor chain draws on TRBV13 and TRBJ1-1, with TRBD1 identical over 7 junction bases. The material sequenced was peripheral blood mononuclear cells (PBMCs), taken when the disease was refractory, from a patient treated with antithyroid drugs. CDR3 region: CAARDPGQIEAFF. The nucleotide sequence is given as TGTGCCGCACGGGATCCGGGACAGATTGAAGCTTTCTTT.